This TCR beta chain is drawn from a study of T cell responses to AZD1222 COVID-19 vaccine. The CDR3 totals 15 residues. Assay used: immunoSEQ multiplex PCR; TCRdb lists only in-frame clones, some missing. The sample lists 60,000 to 75,000 clones, 80% to 90% seen once, with about 19% in the top ten. Study-level results: Unmutated variant regions reportedly attract nearly half of all spike-specific TCRs.

Remarks on this clone: Antigen: not known.

This sample comprised peripheral blood, obtained on day 0 of AZD1222 vaccination. The chain couples TRBV21-1 to TRBJ1-5; the D segment call TRBD1 is taken from the table without a DNA check. TRBV21-1 is a pseudogene segment. This receptor was taken from an adult in good health. The DNA for the CDR3 is TGTGCCAGCAGCTTGCCCGACAGGGGCGGTCAGCCCCAGCATTTT. Amino acids: CASSLPDRGGQPQHF.